The T cell receptor (beta chain) described here comes from a study of blood T cell repertoires in COVID-19 (dated by TCRdb to about 2020). With regard to the full study: Samples from collaborators originated in the United States, Italy and Spain and spanned both the acute and convalescent phases of COVID-19. Samples were obtained from the ongoing ImmuneRACE study (first 160 participants) and from 950 to 1,500 subjects provided by 6 global collaborators. The prospective study material was composed of cDNA or gDNA derived from T cells, B-cell-depleted T cells, or PBMCs. The dataset comprised deeply sampled blood TCRbeta repertoires from subjects exposed to, actively infected with, or recovered from COVID-19. A freely available public database, intended as a resource for researchers studying the immune response to SARS-CoV-2, is where the repertoires were released. A de-identified subject ID, COVID-19 status, age in years and sex were almost always included in the sample metadata. Where HLA class I and class II types were available, the types were taken from metadata supplied by the sample provider, not from assay-based typing.

The CDR1 and CDR2 encoded by the germline V gene are SGDLS and YYNGEE. Including cysteine and phenylalanine, the CDR3 has 15 amino acids. CDR3 DNA is the only sequence kept; it has 45 bases, read in frame from the first base. V and J lose 0 bases and 2 bases, and a span of 8 bases separates them. Whole blood was collected in K2EDTA tubes by collaborating institutions according to the institutions' own protocols. For TCRbeta analysis, collaborators shipped samples as frozen whole blood, isolated PBMCs, or DNA extracted from either of those sample types. The immunoSEQ Assay, a bias-controlled multiplex PCR, was used to amplify TCRbeta CDR3 regions from genomic DNA. Under the source paper's analysis protocol: Within the assay, amplification of reference gene primers was used to estimate how many nucleated cells each sample contained. To quantify the absolute abundance of each unique TCRbeta CDR3 rearrangement, sequence reads were collapsed and filtered. Productive Simpson clonality was computed per sample as the square root of Simpson's diversity index over productive rearrangements. TCRdb provides this immuneACCESS table in a form limited to in-frame rearrangements. Some clones are lacking; in checked studies, under half of them reflect an unresolved V gene, and why the rest are absent is not known. V and J calls and clone size are copied from that table; D and trimming were computed from the DNA. For this sample the table gives almost 300,000 clones, of which around 87% were detected only once. Of the sample, around 1.2% falls within the top ten clones.

On the study overall, not on this receptor specifically: How much clinical and demographic metadata was included differed by source and by participant, and the metadata was provided uncurated.

A note on this clone: The clone's antigen remains unknown. Within one base of it there is no much larger clone, and no base qualities were kept. The same CDR3 also results from other DNA sequences found in this sample.

The V gene is TRBV9 and the J gene is TRBJ2-2, with no confident D gene call. This TCR came from a man between 65 and 85 years old with acute or convalescent COVID-19. Sequencing input: peripheral blood. The DNA reads as follows: TGTGCCAGCAGCGTAGGCGGAGCTAACACCGGGGAGCTGTTTTTT. Translated, it gives CASSVGGANTGELFF. With the rest looked up from the reference TRBV9 and TRBJ2-2 genes rather than sequenced, the full variable domain is DSGVTQTPKHLITATGQRVTLRCSPRSGDLSVYWYQQSLDQGLQFLIQYYNGEERAKGNILERFSAQQFPDLHSELNLSSLELGDSALYFCASSVGGANTGELFFGEGSRLTVL.